This T cell receptor beta chain was recorded in a study of blood T cell repertoires in COVID-19. Study-wide context: Acute-phase and convalescent COVID-19 samples originated in the United States, Italy and Spain. Nucleic acid was either cDNA or gDNA, and it came from T cells, B-cell-depleted T cells, or PBMCs.

Per the germline V gene, CDR1 is LGHNA and CDR2 is YNFKEQ. Between the trimmed V and J ends, which lost 0 bases and 7 bases, there was a span of 28 bases. There are 20 residues in the CDR3. In the original workflow: Estimation of nucleated cell counts was performed using reference gene primer amplification. TCRdb's copy holds only in-frame clones and misses some; the assay was immunoSEQ multiplex PCR. V and J calls and clone size are copied from that table; D and trimming were computed from the DNA. The sample carries 65,000 or so clones, about nine tenths recorded once. The J gene is TRBJ1-3, the V gene TRBV4-2; maybe TRBD1 (5 bases). This sequence originates from a man in his sixties with acute or convalescent COVID-19. The material sequenced was peripheral blood. CDR3 residues: CASSQDGYGEGPPRRNTIYF. The DNA of the CDR3 is TGTGCCAGCAGCCAAGATGGCTATGGGGAGGGGCCGCCTCGACGGAACACCATATATTTT.